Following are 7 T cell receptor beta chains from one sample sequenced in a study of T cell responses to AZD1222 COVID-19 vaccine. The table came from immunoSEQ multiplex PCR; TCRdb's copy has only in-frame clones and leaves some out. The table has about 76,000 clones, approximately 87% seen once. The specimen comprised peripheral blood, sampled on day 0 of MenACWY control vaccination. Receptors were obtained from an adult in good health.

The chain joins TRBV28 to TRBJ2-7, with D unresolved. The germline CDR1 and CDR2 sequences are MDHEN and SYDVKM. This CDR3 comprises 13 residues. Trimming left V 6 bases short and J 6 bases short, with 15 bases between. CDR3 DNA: TGTGCCAGCAGGCAGCCAACAGTATCCGAGCAGTACTTC. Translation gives CASRQPTVSEQYF.

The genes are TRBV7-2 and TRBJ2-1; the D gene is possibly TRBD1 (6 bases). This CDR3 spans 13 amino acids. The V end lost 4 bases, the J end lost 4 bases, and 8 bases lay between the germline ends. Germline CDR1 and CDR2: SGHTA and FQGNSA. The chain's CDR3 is CASSSGTYNEQFF. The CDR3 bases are TGTGCCAGCAGCTCCGGGACATACAATGAGCAGTTCTTC.

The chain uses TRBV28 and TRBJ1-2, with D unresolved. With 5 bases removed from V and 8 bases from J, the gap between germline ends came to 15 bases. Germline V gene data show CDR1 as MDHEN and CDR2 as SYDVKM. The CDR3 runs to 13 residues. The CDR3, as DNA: TGTGCCAGCAGTATTACTGGGCCCTCGGGCTACACCTTC. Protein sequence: CASSITGPSGYTF.

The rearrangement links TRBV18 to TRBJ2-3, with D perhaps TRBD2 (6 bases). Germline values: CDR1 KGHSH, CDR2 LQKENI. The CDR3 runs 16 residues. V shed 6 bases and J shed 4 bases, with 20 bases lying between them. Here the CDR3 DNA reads TGTGCCAGCTCGCCAGGACTACCGATGGGTCCAGATACGCAGTATTTT. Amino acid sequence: CASSPGLPMGPDTQYF.

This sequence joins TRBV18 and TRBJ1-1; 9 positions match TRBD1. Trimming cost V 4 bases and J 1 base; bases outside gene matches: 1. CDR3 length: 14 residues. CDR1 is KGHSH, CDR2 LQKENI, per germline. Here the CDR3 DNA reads TGTGCCAGCTCACTGGGACAGGGGAACACTGAAGCTTTCTTT. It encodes CASSLGQGNTEAFF.

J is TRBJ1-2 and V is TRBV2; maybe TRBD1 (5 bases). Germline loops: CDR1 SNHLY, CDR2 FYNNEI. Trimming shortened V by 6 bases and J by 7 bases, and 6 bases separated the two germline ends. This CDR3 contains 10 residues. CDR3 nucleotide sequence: TGTGCCAGCAGGGGGCTTGGCTACACCTTC. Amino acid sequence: CASRGLGYTF. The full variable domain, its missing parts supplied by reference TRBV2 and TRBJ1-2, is EPEVTQTPSHQVTQMGQEVILRCVPISNHLYFYWYRQILGQKVEFLVSFYNNEISEKSEIFDDQFSVERPDGSNFTLKIRSTKLEDSAMYFCASRGLGYTFGSGTRLTVV.

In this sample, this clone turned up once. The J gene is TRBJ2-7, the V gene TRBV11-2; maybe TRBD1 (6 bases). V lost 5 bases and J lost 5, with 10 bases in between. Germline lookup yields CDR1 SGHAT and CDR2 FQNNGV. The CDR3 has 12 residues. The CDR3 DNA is TGTGCCAGCAGCCTTACAGGGAACGAGCAGTACTTC. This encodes CASSLTGNEQYF.